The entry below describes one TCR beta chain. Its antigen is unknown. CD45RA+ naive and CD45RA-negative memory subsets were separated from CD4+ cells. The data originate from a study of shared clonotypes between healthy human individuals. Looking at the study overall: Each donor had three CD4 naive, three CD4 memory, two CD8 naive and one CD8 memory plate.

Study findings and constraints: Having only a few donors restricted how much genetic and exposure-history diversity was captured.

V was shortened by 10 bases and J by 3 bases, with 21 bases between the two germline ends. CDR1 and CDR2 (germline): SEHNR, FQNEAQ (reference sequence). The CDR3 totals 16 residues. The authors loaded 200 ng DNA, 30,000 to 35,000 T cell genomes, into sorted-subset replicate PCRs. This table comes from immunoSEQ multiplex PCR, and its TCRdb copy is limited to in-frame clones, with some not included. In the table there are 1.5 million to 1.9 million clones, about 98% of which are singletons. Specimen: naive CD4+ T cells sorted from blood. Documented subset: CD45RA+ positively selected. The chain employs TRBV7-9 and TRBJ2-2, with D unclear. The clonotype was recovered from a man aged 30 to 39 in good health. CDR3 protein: CANVRAHLQDTGELFF. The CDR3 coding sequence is TGTGCCAACGTCCGGGCCCACCTACAAGACACCGGGGAGCTGTTTTTT. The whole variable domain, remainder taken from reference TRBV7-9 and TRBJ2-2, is DTGVSQNPRHKITKRGQNVTFRCDPISEHNRLYWYRQTLGQGPEFLTYFQNEAQLEKSRLLSDRFSAERPKGSFSTLEIQRTEQGDSAMYLCANVRAHLQDTGELFFGEGSRLTVL.